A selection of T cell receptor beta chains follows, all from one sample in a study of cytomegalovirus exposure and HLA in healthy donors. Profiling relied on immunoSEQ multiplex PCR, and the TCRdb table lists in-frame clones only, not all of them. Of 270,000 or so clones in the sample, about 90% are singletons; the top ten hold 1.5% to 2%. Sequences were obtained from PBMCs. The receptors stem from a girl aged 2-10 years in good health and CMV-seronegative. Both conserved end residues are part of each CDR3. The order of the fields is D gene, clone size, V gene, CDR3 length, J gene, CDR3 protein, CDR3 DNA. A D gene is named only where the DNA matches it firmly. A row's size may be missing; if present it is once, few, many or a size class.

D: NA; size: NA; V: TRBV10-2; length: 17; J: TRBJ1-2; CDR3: CASSEIVSRGDNYGYTF; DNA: TGCGCCAGCAGTGAGATAGTAAGCAGGGGAGATAACTATGGCTACACCTTC
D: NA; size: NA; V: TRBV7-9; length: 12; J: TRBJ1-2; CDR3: CASSALIYGYTF; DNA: TGTGCCAGCAGCGCGCTCATCTATGGCTACACCTTC
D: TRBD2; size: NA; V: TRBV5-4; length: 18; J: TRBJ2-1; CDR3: CASSTTSGRPLSYNEQFF; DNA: TGTGCCAGCAGCACTACTAGCGGGAGACCCTTATCCTACAATGAGCAGTTCTTC
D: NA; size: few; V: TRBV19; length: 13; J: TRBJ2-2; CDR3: CASSPGASGELFF; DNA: TGTGCCAGTAGTCCCGGAGCTTCCGGGGAGCTGTTTTTT
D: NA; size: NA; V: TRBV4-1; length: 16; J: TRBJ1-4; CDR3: CASSQDRSGYNEKLFF; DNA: TGCGCCAGCAGCCAAGATCGTTCGGGTTACAATGAAAAACTGTTTTTT
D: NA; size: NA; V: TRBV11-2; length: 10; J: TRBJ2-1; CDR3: CASSFGVQFF; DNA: TGTGCCAGCAGCTTTGGAGTTCAGTTCTTC
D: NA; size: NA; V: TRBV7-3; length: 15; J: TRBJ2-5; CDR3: CASSSEGDPKETQYF; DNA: TGTGCCAGCAGTTCCGAGGGGGACCCGAAAGAGACCCAGTACTTC
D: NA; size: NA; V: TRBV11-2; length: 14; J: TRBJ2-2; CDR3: CASLSGAAAGELFF; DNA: TGTGCCAGTCTCTCAGGGGCGGCTGCCGGGGAGCTGTTTTTT
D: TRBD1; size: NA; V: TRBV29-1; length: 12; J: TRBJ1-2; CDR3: CSVPGGAGGYTF; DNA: TGCAGCGTCCCAGGGGGCGCGGGGGGCTACACCTTC
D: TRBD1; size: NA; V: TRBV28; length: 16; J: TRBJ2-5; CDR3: CASSLYGQGKRETQYF; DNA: TGTGCCAGCAGTTTATACGGACAGGGGAAGAGGGAGACCCAGTACTTC
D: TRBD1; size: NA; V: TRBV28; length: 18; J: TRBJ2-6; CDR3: CASSTGTALPSGANVLTF; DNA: TGTGCCAGCAGTACCGGGACAGCACTACCCTCTGGGGCCAACGTCCTGACTTTC
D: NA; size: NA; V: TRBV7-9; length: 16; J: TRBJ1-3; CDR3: CASRVAGETSGNTIYF; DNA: TGTGCCAGCCGGGTCGCAGGGGAAACATCTGGAAACACCATATATTTT
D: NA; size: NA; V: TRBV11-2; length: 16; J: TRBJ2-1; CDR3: CASSLGRQGYDNEQFF; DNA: TGTGCCAGCAGCTTAGGCCGTCAGGGGTATGACAATGAGCAGTTCTTC
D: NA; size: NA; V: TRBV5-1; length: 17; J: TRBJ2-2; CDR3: CASSLVSGGSNTGELFF; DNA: TGCGCCAGCAGCTTGGTATCCGGGGGTTCCAACACCGGGGAGCTGTTTTTT
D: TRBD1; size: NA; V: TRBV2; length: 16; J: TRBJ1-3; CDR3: CASSTTTGGEGNTIYF; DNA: TGTGCCAGCAGTACCACGACAGGGGGCGAAGGAAACACCATATATTTT
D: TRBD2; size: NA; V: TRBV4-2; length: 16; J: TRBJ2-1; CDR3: CASSQDGLAGLNEQFF; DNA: TGTGCCAGCAGCCAAGATGGACTAGCGGGACTTAATGAGCAGTTCTTC
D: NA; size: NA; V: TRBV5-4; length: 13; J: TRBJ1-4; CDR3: CASQPGINEKLFF; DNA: TGTGCCAGCCAACCAGGGATTAATGAAAAACTGTTTTTT
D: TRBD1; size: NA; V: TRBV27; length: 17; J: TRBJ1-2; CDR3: CASSLGQGGAQGYGYTF; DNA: TGTGCCAGCAGTCTTGGACAGGGAGGTGCCCAGGGCTATGGCTACACCTTC
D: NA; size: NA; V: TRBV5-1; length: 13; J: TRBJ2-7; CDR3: CASSLISPGEQYF; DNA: TGCGCCAGCAGCCTGATATCCCCCGGCGAGCAGTACTTC
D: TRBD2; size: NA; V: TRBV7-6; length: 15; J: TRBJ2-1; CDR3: CASSLAGTTYNEQFF; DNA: TGTGCCAGCAGCTTAGCCGGGACTACCTACAATGAGCAGTTCTTC
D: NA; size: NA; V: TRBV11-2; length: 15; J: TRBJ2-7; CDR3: CASSLGRGPVDEQYF; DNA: TGTGCCAGCAGCTTAGGGCGGGGGCCTGTAGACGAGCAGTACTTC
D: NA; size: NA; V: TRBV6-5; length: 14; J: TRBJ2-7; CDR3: CASSRTGSSYEQYF; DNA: TGTGCCAGCAGCAGAACGGGGAGCTCCTACGAGCAGTACTTC
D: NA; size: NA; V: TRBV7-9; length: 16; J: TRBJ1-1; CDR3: CSSSPRDTDKNTEAFF; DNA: TGTTCCAGCAGCCCCCGGGACACGGACAAAAACACTGAAGCTTTCTTT
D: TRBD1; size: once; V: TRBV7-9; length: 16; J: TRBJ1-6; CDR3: CASSSPTGRDNSPLHF; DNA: TGTGCCAGCAGCTCACCGACAGGGCGCGATAATTCACCCCTCCACTTT
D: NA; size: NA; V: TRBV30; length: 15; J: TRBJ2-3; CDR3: CAWSVGGRSTDTQYF; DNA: TGTGCCTGGAGTGTCGGGGGGCGCTCCACAGATACGCAGTATTTT
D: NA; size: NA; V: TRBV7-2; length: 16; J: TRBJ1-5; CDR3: CASSLFVGRDNQPQHF; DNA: TGTGCCAGCAGCTTATTTGTGGGGAGGGACAATCAGCCCCAGCATTTT
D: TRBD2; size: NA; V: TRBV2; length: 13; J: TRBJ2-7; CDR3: CASASGGTYEQYF; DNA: TGTGCCAGCGCTAGCGGGGGAACCTACGAGCAGTACTTC
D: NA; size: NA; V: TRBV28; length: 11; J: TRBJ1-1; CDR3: CASSRNTEAFF; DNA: TGTGCCAGCAGCCGTAACACTGAAGCTTTCTTT
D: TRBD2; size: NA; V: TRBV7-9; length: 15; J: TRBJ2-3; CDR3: CASSERRGGTDTQYF; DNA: TGTGCCAGCTCCGAACGGCGGGGGGGCACAGATACGCAGTATTTT
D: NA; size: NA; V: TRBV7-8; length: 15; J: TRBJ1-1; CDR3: CASSLAETVNTEAFF; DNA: TGTGCCAGCAGCTTAGCCGAGACAGTGAACACTGAAGCTTTCTTT
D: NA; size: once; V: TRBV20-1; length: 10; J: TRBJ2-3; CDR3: CSASHHTQYF; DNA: TGCAGTGCTAGTCATCATACGCAGTATTTT
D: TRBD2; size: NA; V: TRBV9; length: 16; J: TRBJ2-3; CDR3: CASSVKLAGWADTQYF; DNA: TGTGCCAGCAGCGTAAAACTAGCGGGGTGGGCAGATACGCAGTATTTT
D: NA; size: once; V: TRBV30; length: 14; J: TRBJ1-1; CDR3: CAWSVWTPNTEAFF; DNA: TGTGCCTGGAGTGTGTGGACACCTAACACTGAAGCTTTCTTT
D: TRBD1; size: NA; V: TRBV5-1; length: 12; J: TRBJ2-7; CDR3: CASRDRAYEQYF; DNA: TGCGCCAGCCGGGACAGGGCCTACGAGCAGTACTTC
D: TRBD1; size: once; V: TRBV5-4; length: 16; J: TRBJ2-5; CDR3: CASSFKTGGGSETQYF; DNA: TGTGCCAGCAGCTTCAAGACAGGGGGAGGATCAGAGACCCAGTACTTC
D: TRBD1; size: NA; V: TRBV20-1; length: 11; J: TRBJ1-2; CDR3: CSAQTGYGYTF; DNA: TGCAGTGCCCAGACAGGGTATGGCTACACCTTC
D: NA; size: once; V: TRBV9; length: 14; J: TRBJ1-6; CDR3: CASTEGAGNSPLHF; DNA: TGTGCCAGCACCGAAGGGGCCGGTAATTCACCCCTCCACTTT
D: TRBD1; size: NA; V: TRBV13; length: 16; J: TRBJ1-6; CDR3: CASSLGQGADNSPLHF; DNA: TGTGCCAGCAGCTTAGGACAGGGGGCCGATAATTCACCCCTCCACTTT
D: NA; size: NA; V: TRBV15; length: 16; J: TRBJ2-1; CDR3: CATSRAVGAYGDEQFF; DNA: TGTGCCACCAGCAGAGCTGTAGGGGCCTACGGCGATGAGCAGTTCTTC
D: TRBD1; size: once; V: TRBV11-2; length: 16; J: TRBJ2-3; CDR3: CASRLRQGAITDTQYF; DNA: TGTGCCAGCAGACTAAGACAGGGGGCGATCACAGATACGCAGTATTTT
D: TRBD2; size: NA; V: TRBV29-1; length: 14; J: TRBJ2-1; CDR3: CSVVPGGAGNEQFF; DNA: TGCAGCGTTGTTCCCGGGGGGGCAGGAAATGAGCAGTTCTTC
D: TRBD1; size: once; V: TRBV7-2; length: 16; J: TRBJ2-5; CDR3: CASSLGPTGGQETQYF; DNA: TGTGCCAGCAGCTTAGGACCCACAGGGGGCCAAGAGACCCAGTACTTC
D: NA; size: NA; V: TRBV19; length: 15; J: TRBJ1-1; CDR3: CASSATLQGGTEAFF; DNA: TGTGCCAGTAGTGCGACTTTACAGGGCGGCACTGAAGCTTTCTTT
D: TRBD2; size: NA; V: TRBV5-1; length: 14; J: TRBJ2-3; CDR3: CASSLPSGSDTQYF; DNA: TGCGCCAGCAGCTTACCTAGCGGATCAGATACGCAGTATTTT
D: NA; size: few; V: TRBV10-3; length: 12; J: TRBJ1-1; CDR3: CAIKPGGTEAFF; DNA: TGTGCCATAAAGCCGGGGGGCACTGAAGCTTTCTTT
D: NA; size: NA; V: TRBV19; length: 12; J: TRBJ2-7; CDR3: CASSTKGGEQYF; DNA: TGTGCCAGTAGTACCAAAGGGGGCGAGCAGTACTTC
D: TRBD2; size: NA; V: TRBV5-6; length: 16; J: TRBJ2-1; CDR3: CASSTVLAHSYNEQFF; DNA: TGTGCCAGCAGCACCGTACTAGCGCACTCCTACAATGAGCAGTTCTTC
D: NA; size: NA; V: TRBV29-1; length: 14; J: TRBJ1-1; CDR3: CSSNINSMNTEAFF; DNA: TGCAGCTCCAATATCAACAGTATGAACACTGAAGCTTTCTTT
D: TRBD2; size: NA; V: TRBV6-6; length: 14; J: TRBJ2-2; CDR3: CASRLAAPTGELFF; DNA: TGTGCCAGCCGACTAGCGGCCCCCACCGGGGAGCTGTTTTTT
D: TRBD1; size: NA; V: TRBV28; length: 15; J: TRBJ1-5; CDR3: CASSKGTGGSQPQHF; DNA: TGTGCCAGCAGTAAAGGGACAGGGGGCTCTCAGCCCCAGCATTTT
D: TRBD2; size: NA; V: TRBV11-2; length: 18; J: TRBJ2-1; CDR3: CASSLGLAVFSSYNEQFF; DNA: TGTGCCAGCAGCTTAGGACTAGCGGTCTTCAGCTCCTACAATGAGCAGTTCTTC
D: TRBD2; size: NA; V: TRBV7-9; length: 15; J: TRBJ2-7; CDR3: CASSLRLASSYEQYF; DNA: TGTGCCAGCAGCTTGAGACTAGCCAGCTCCTACGAGCAGTACTTC
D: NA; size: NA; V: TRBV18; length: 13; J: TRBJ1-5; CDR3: CASSPAGGQPQHF; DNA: TGTGCCAGCTCACCGGCCGGGGGACAGCCCCAGCATTTT
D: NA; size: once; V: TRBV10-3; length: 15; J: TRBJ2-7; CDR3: CAISESRLETYEQYF; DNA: TGTGCCATCAGTGAGTCGAGACTGGAAACCTACGAGCAGTACTTC
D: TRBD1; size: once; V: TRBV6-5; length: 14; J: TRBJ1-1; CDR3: CASSLTGVNTEAFF; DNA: TGTGCCAGCAGTCTGACAGGGGTGAACACTGAAGCTTTCTTT
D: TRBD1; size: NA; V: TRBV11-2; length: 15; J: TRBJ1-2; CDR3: CASSLGAGGRYGYTF; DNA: TGTGCCAGCAGCTTAGGCGCAGGGGGGAGGTATGGCTACACCTTC
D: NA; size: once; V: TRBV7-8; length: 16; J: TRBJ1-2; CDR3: CASSLVWGDGDNGYTF; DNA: TGTGCCAGCAGCTTAGTTTGGGGGGATGGGGATAATGGCTACACCTTC
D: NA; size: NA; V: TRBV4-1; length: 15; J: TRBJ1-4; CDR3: CASSPDSATNEKLFF; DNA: TGCGCCAGCAGCCCGGACAGTGCAACTAATGAAAAACTGTTTTTT
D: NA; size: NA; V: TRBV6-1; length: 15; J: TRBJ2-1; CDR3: CASSEVTFGYNEQFF; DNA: TGTGCCAGCAGTGAAGTCACCTTCGGGTACAATGAGCAGTTCTTC